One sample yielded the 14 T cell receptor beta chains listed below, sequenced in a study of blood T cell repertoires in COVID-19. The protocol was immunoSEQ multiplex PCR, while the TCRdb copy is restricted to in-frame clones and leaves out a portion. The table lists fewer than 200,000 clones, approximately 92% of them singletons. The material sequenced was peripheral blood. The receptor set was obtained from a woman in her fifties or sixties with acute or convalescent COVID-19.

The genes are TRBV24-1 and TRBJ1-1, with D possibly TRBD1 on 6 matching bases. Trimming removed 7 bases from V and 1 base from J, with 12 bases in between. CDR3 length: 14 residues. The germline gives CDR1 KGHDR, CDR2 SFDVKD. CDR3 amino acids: CATRERGQNTEAFF. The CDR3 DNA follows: TGTGCCACCAGGGAACGGGGACAGAACACTGAAGCTTTCTTT.

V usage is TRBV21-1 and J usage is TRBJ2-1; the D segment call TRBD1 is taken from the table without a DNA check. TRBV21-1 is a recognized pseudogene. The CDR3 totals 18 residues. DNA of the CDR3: TGTGCCAGCAGCAAAGCCCTGGTGATTGACAGGCATTGGAATGAGCAGTTCTTC. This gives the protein CASSKALVIDRHWNEQFF.

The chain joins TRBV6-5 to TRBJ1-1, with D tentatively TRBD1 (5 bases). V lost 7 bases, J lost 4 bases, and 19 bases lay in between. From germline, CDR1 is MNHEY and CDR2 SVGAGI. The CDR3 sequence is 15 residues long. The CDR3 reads CASIPRRGGSTEAFF. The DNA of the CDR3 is TGTGCCAGCATTCCCCGTCGGGGGGGGAGCACTGAAGCTTTCTTT.

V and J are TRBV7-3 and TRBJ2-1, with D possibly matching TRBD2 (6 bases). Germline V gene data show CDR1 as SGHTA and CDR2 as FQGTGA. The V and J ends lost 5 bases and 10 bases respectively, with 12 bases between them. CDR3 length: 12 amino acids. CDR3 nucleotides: TGTGCCAGCAGCCCCAAGGCGGGGGAGCAGTTCTTC. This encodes CASSPKAGEQFF.

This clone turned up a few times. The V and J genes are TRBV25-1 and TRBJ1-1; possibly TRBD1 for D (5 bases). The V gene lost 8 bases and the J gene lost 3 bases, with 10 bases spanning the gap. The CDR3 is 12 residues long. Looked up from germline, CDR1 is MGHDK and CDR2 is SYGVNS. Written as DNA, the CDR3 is TGTGCCAGCCGCGGGGGGTACACTGAAGCTTTCTTT. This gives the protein CASRGGYTEAFF.

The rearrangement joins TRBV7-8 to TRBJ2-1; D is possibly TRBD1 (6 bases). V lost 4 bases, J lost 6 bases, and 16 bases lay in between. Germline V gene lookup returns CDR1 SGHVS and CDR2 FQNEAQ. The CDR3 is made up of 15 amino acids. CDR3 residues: CASSSEAGAPNEQFF. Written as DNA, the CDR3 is TGTGCCAGCAGCTCAGAAGCAGGGGCCCCCAATGAGCAGTTCTTC.

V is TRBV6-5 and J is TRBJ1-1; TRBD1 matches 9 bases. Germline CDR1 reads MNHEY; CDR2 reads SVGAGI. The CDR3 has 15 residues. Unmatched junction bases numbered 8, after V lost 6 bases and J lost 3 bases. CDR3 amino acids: CASSLQGAGYTEAFF. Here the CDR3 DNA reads TGTGCCAGCAGCCTACAGGGGGCAGGGTACACTGAAGCTTTCTTT.

Written as DNA, the CDR3 is TGCGCCAGCACCAGGACAGCAAATGAAAAACTGTTTTTT. Translated, it gives CASTRTANEKLFF. The chain uses TRBV4-1 and TRBJ1-4, with D possibly TRBD1 on 6 matching bases. CDR3 length: 13 amino acids. The germline V gene encodes CDR1 MGHRA and CDR2 YSYEKL. V lost 7 bases and J 5 bases, leaving 11 bases between the germline ends.

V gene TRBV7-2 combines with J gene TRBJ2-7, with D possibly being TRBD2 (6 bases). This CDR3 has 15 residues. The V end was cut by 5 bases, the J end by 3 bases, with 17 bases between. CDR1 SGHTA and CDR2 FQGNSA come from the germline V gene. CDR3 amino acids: CASSLSSGLFYEQYF. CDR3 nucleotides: TGTGCCAGCAGCCTTAGTTCGGGACTGTTCTACGAGCAGTACTTC.

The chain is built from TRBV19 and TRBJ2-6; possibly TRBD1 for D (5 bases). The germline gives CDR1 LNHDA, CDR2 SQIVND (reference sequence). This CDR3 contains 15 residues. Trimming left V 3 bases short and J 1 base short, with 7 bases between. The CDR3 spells CASSITGSGANVLTF. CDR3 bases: TGTGCCAGTAGTATCACAGGATCTGGGGCCAACGTCCTGACTTTC.

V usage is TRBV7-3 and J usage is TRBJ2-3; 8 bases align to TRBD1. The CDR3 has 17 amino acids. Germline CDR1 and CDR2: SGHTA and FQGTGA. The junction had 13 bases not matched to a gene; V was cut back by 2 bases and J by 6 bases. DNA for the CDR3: TGTGCCAGCAGCTTAGGGACAGGTCTAGAGGGGCCCGATACGCAGTATTTT. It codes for CASSLGTGLEGPDTQYF.

The CDR3 coding sequence is TGTGCCAGCAGCGTCCTAGGGACAGGGGAGACCCAGTACTTC. It translates to CASSVLGTGETQYF. The chain carries TRBV13 and TRBJ2-5; 9 bases map to TRBD1. Trimming at V came to 5 bases and at J to 5 bases, leaving 6 bases not matched to a gene. The CDR3 sequence is 14 residues long. Germline lookup yields CDR1 PRHDT and CDR2 FYEKMQ (reference sequence). The entire variable domain, with the rest obtained from reference TRBV13 and TRBJ2-5, is as follows: AAGVIQSPRHLIKEKRETATLKCYPIPRHDTVYWYQQGPGQDPQFLISFYEKMQSDKGSIPDRFSAQQFSDYHSELNMSSLELGDSALYFCASSVLGTGETQYFGPGTRLLVL.

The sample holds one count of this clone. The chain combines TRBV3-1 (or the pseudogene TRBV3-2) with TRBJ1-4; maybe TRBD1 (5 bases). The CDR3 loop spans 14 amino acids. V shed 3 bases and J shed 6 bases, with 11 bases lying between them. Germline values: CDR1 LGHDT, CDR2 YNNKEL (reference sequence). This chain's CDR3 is CASSQIRGDEKLFF. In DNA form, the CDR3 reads TGTGCCAGCAGCCAGATAAGGGGCGATGAAAAACTGTTTTTT.

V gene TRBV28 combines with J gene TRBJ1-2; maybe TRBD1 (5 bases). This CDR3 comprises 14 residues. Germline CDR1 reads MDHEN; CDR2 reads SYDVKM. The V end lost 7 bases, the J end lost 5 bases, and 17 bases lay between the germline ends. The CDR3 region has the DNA TGTGCCAGCATACAAATCGACAGAGATTATGGCTACACCTTC. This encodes CASIQIDRDYGYTF.